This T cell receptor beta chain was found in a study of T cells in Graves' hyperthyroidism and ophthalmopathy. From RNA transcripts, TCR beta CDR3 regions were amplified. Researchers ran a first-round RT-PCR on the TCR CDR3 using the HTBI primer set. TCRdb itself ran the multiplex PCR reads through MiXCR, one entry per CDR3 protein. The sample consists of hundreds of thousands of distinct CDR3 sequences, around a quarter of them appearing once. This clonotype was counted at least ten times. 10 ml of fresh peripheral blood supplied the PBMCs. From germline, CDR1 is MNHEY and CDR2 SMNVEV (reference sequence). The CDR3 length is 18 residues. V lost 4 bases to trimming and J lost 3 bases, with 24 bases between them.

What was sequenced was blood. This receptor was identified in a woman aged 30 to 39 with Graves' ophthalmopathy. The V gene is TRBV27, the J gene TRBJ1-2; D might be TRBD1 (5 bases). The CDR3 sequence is CASSSLGLGQNGYYGYTF. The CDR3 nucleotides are TGTGCCAGCAGTTCCCTCGGACTGGGGCAGAACGGGTACTATGGCTACACCTTC.